These 31 T cell receptor beta chains originate from one sample sequenced in a study of vaccination and CD4 T cells after COVID-19 (dated by TCRdb to 2021 to 2024). Their cognate antigens are unknown. The treatment or condition label, as the study defines it: roughly ten-day PBMC culture with coronavirus spike peptide pools or control peptides (ViraFEST assay). Library generation was performed with PCR. Instrument used: Illumina iSeq 100. DNA from cultured CD4+ T cells was subjected to TCR sequencing with the Oncomine TCR Beta short-read assay at the Johns Hopkins FTIC core. The public reads were reanalyzed by TCRdb: fastp trimming at Q25, MiXCR alignment, in-frame beta chains only. When rows share a CDR3 protein, they turn into one entry using the most common DNA and genes. Recorded for this sample are 15,000 to 19,000 distinct CDR3 sequences; approximately 51% of them occurred a single time. About 16% of the sample is taken by the ten largest.

This sample comprised CD4+ T cells from blood, cultured in vitro, obtained before SARS-CoV-2 vaccination. Receptor source: a human donor who had recovered from COVID-19.

This clonotype has only a few counts. The chain is built from TRBV3-1 and TRBJ2-3; 10 nucleotides align to TRBD1. This CDR3 comprises 16 residues. Germline loops: CDR1 LGHDT, CDR2 YNNKEL (reference sequence). The J segment lost 4 bases and the V segment lost 0 bases, leaving 4 bases of the junction unmatched. The CDR3 loop reads CASSQDRGTGADTQYF. CDR3 in DNA: TGTGCCAGCAGCCAAGATCGGGGGACAGGGGCAGATACGCAGTATTTT.

Only a few counts were recorded for this clonotype. The chain has TRBV2 and TRBJ2-3, with 7 nucleotides matching TRBD2. The J segment lost 2 bases and the V segment lost 6 bases, leaving 8 bases of the junction unmatched. There are 15 residues in the CDR3. Germline V CDR1 and CDR2: SNHLY, FYNNEI. The CDR3 is CASSNDRDYTDTQYF. The DNA of the CDR3 is TGTGCCAGCAGCAACGACCGGGACTACACAGATACGCAGTATTTT.

V is TRBV3-1 and J is TRBJ2-1; 13 nucleotides agree with TRBD2. This CDR3 is built from 19 residues. Germline V gives CDR1 LGHDT, CDR2 YNNKEL (reference sequence). Unmatched junction bases numbered 10, after V lost 4 bases and J lost 1 base. In DNA form, the CDR3 reads TGTGCCAGCAGCCCGCCGTCGGGACTAGCGGGGTGGTCCTACAATGAGCAGTTCTTC. Translation gives CASSPPSGLAGWSYNEQFF.

This clonotype was observed a few times. This sequence joins TRBV12-3 or TRBV12-4 and TRBJ2-5, with 9 positions matching TRBD1. The CDR3 covers 14 residues. V lost 7 bases to trimming and J lost 6 bases; unmatched junction nucleotides: 9. The CDR3 DNA follows: TGTGCCAGCACCACGGGACAGGGACGAAAGACCCAGTACTTC. It translates to CASTTGQGRKTQYF.

This chain links TRBV23-1 with TRBJ2-5, with a possible D match to TRBD2 (5 bases). TRBV23-1 is designated an ORF whose function remains uncertain. The V gene lost 3 bases and the J gene lost 5 bases, with 16 bases spanning the gap. The CDR3 covers 15 residues. The DNA for the CDR3 is TGCGCCAGCAGTCACTCGGACGGGGAGTGTGAGACCCAGTACTTC. Its protein is CASSHSDGECETQYF.

The chain is built from TRBV5-8 and TRBJ2-5; TRBD1 matches at 9 bases. Trimming took 4 bases from V and 3 from J; bases not matched to a gene: 7. The CDR3 extends over 15 amino acids. CDR1 is SGHTS and CDR2 is YDEGEE in the germline V gene. The chain's CDR3 is CASSRGGTGKETQYF. The CDR3, as DNA: TGTGCCAGCAGCCGGGGCGGGACAGGGAAAGAGACCCAGTACTTC.

This clonotype has just a few counts. CDR3 loop: CASSITGGYTF. The CDR3 region has the DNA TGTGCCAGCAGCATTACAGGAGGCTACACCTTC. The genes are TRBV21-1 and TRBJ1-2; the table's D call, TRBD1, was not checked against the DNA. TRBV21-1 is listed as a pseudogene. The CDR3 loop spans 11 amino acids.

The V and J genes are TRBV7-8 and TRBJ2-7; D unclear. Trimming left V 5 bases short and J 7 bases short, with 9 bases between. CDR1 and CDR2 from the germline V gene are SGHVS and FQNEAQ. This CDR3 contains 11 residues. This CDR3 reads CASSNRREQYF. The CDR3 DNA reads as TGTGCCAGCAGCAATCGACGAGAGCAGTACTTC.

The rearrangement joins TRBV20-1 to TRBJ2-1; 8 nucleotides line up with TRBD2. Germline CDR1 DFQATT, CDR2 SNEGSKA (reference sequence). This CDR3 is 12 amino acids long. V lost 5 bases and J lost 7; bases outside the gene matches: 4. In DNA, the CDR3 is TGCAGTGCTGGCGGGAGGATAAATGAGCAGTTCTTC. Its protein is CSAGGRINEQFF.

The chain uses TRBV20-1 and TRBJ2-7, with 9 bases fitting TRBD1. This CDR3 comprises 14 residues. Germline-derived CDR1 and CDR2 are DFQATT and SNEGSKA (reference sequence). V shed 4 bases and J 3 bases; nucleotides not matched to a gene: 7. CDR3 region: CSAKQGAWGYEQYF. The CDR3 DNA follows: TGCAGTGCTAAACAGGGGGCATGGGGCTACGAGCAGTACTTC.

This chain uses TRBV7-9 with TRBJ2-1; tentative D call: TRBD1 (5 bases). The germline V gene encodes CDR1 SEHNR and CDR2 FQNEAQ (reference sequence). The CDR3 sequence is 13 residues long. With 3 bases removed from V and 9 bases from J, the gap between germline ends came to 12 bases. The CDR3 coding sequence is TGTGCCAGCAGCTTGAAGGTTACAGGTGAGCAGTTCTTC. Amino acids: CASSLKVTGEQFF.

V gene TRBV7-3 combines with J gene TRBJ2-3, with D unclear. Trimming cost V 4 bases and J 1 base, with 6 bases left between them. The CDR3 is made up of 13 amino acids. The germline V gene has CDR1 SGHTA and CDR2 FQGTGA. DNA of the CDR3: TGTGCCAGCAGCTCATACCGCACAGATACGCAGTATTTT. It specifies CASSSYRTDTQYF.

J is TRBJ2-7 and V is TRBV2; 12 nucleotides match TRBD2. Germline CDR1 is SNHLY and CDR2 is FYNNEI. The CDR3 is made up of 15 amino acids. J was trimmed by 0 bases and V by 7 bases; bases with no gene match: 4. The CDR3 sequence is CASTLAGGSSYEQYF. The CDR3 bases are TGTGCCAGCACACTAGCGGGAGGCTCCTCCTACGAGCAGTACTTC.

This clonotype is termed medium-sized (0.01 to 0.1%). V and J are TRBV6-2 or TRBV6-3 and TRBJ1-1; D possibly corresponds to TRBD1 (6 bases). The CDR3 sequence is 13 residues long. Germline assignment: CDR1 MNHEY and CDR2 SVGEGT. V was clipped by 7 bases and J by 6 bases, with 15 bases between them. The CDR3 nucleotides read TGTGCCAGCAAACAGGGCGGGAGTCCTGAAGCTTTCTTT. It codes for CASKQGGSPEAFF.

J is TRBJ1-5 and V is TRBV19; weak D call: TRBD1 (5 bases). V dropped 6 bases and J dropped 5 bases, with 14 bases sitting between them. CDR3 length: 14 amino acids. The germline gives CDR1 LNHDA, CDR2 SQIVND (reference sequence). The CDR3 sequence: CASRQAGDYQPQHF. The CDR3 DNA sequence: TGTGCCAGTAGACAGGCGGGGGATTATCAGCCCCAGCATTTT.

This clonotype appeared once. This chain links TRBV6-2 or TRBV6-3 with TRBJ2-1; TRBD1 agrees at 9 bases. V shed 4 bases, J shed 8 bases, and the junction held 9 bases outside the gene matches. Per germline, CDR1 MNHEY and CDR2 SVGEGT. The CDR3 runs 15 residues. The CDR3 is CASSSRDRDTDEQFF. The CDR3 region has the DNA TGTGCCAGCAGTTCCCGGGACAGGGATACAGATGAGCAGTTCTTC.

The rearrangement links TRBV7-8 to TRBJ2-1, with 10 nucleotides matching TRBD2. Germline lookup yields CDR1 SGHVS and CDR2 FQNEAQ. The ends lost 5 bases at V and 2 bases at J; junction bases unmatched: 18. The CDR3 length is 20 residues. CDR3 sequence (DNA): TGTGCCAGCAGCAAAGCAAGAGCGGGAGGGTTGTGGCGCACCTACAATGAGCAGTTCTTC. It codes for CASSKARAGGLWRTYNEQFF.

This clonotype has a handful of counts. This sequence joins TRBV15 and TRBJ2-7; TRBD2 aligns across 12 bases. CDR3 length: 15 amino acids. Germline CDR1 is LNHNV and CDR2 is YYDKDF (reference sequence). The J segment lost 4 bases and the V segment lost 2 bases, leaving 3 bases of the junction unmatched. CDR3 sequence: CATSRSSGRGYEQYF. The CDR3 DNA reads TGTGCCACCAGCAGATCTAGCGGGAGGGGGTACGAGCAGTACTTC.

The rearrangement links TRBV5-6 to TRBJ2-1, with TRBD1 identical over 10 bases. The CDR3 has 16 residues. Trimming took 4 bases from V and 8 from J; bases not matched to a gene: 12. Looked up from germline, CDR1 is SGHDT and CDR2 is YYEEEE. The CDR3 here is CASSRVLTGGIHEQFF. In DNA, the CDR3 is TGTGCCAGCAGCCGCGTTCTGACAGGGGGCATCCATGAGCAGTTCTTC.

This clonotype was recorded a few times. The chain has TRBV7-9 and TRBJ1-6, with a possible D match to TRBD1 (5 bases). The germline CDR1 and CDR2 sequences are SEHNR and FQNEAQ (reference sequence). Between the trimmed V and J ends, which lost 4 bases and 0 bases, there was a span of 13 bases. The CDR3 sequence is 17 residues long. CDR3: CASSSGTFGSYNSPLHF. CDR3 coding DNA: TGTGCCAGCAGCTCCGGGACCTTTGGCTCCTATAATTCACCCCTCCACTTT.

The rearrangement links TRBV19 to TRBJ2-1, with D possibly called TRBD1 or TRBD2 (5 bases each). CDR3 length: 16 amino acids. Per the germline V gene, CDR1 is LNHDA and CDR2 is SQIVND (reference sequence). The V and J ends lost 5 bases and 2 bases respectively, with 16 bases between them. CDR3 amino acids: CASSAPLGTAYNEQFF. CDR3 nucleotides: TGTGCCAGTAGTGCCCCTTTAGGGACCGCCTACAATGAGCAGTTCTTC.

The chain has TRBV20-1 and TRBJ2-5; possible D gene TRBD2, 5 bases. Trimming cost V 8 bases and J 5 bases, with 18 bases left between them. Germline CDR1 is DFQATT and CDR2 is SNEGSKA (reference sequence). This CDR3 is 13 amino acids long. CDR3 sequence: CSPSGTWWETQYF. The CDR3 nucleotides read TGCAGTCCTTCGGGAACATGGTGGGAGACCCAGTACTTC.

This clonotype came up a few times. The chain links TRBV15 to TRBJ2-2; perhaps TRBD1 as D (5 bases). Germline-derived CDR1 and CDR2 are LNHNV and YYDKDF (reference sequence). V gave up 0 bases and J gave up 4 bases, with 9 bases separating them. The CDR3 loop spans 15 amino acids. CDR3 residues: CATSRERQSTGELFF. The CDR3 coding sequence is TGTGCCACCAGCAGAGAAAGACAGTCCACCGGGGAGCTGTTTTTT.

The CDR3 DNA sequence: TGCAGTGCTAGATCCCCGGGTAGCGGGAGGGAAAGCTCCTACAATGAGCAGTTCTTC. This encodes CSARSPGSGRESSYNEQFF. The V call is TRBV20-1, the J call TRBJ2-1; 11 nucleotides agree with TRBD2. The CDR3 is 19 residues long. The V gene end was trimmed by 2 bases and the J gene end by 0 bases; junction bases not matched to a gene: 12. CDR1 is DFQATT and CDR2 is SNEGSKA in the germline V gene (reference sequence).

This clonotype was detected a few times. This rearrangement joins TRBV20-1 to TRBJ1-1; 8 bases line up with TRBD1. V lost 8 bases, J lost 2 bases, and 7 bases stayed unmatched. Per the germline V gene, CDR1 is DFQATT and CDR2 is SNEGSKA (reference sequence). This CDR3 has 13 amino acids. CDR3 residues: CSPGQGSNTEAFF. In DNA form, the CDR3 reads TGCAGTCCCGGACAGGGCAGCAACACTGAAGCTTTCTTT.

The rearrangement joins TRBV6-5 to TRBJ1-1, with a weak D call TRBD1 (6 bases). This CDR3 has 15 amino acids. Trimming left V 2 bases short and J 2 bases short, with 12 bases between. Germline values: CDR1 MNHEY, CDR2 SVGAGI. The CDR3 DNA sequence: TGTGCCAGCAGTTACAGGGGGGTTCGTAACACTGAAGCTTTCTTT. It translates to CASSYRGVRNTEAFF.

This chain joins TRBV20-1 and TRBJ2-7; the match to TRBD2 covers 8 bases. V trimming: 6 bases; J trimming: 2 bases; junction bases outside the gene matches: 6. CDR3 length: 13 residues. The germline CDR1 and CDR2 sequences are DFQATT and SNEGSKA (reference sequence). The CDR3 sequence: CSAIAGTTYEQYF. CDR3 in DNA: TGCAGTGCAATAGCGGGGACAACCTACGAGCAGTACTTC.

The chain couples TRBV28 to TRBJ2-7; 8 nucleotides agree with TRBD1. Looked up from germline, CDR1 is MDHEN and CDR2 is SYDVKM. This CDR3 is 14 amino acids long. V lost 2 bases and J lost 7; bases outside the gene matches: 7. CDR3 DNA: TGTGCCAGCAGTTTACCGGGACAGGCCTGGGAGCAGTACTTC. It encodes CASSLPGQAWEQYF.

This chain links TRBV3-1 with TRBJ2-5; weak D call: TRBD2 (7 bases). The CDR3 has 16 amino acids. Germline CDR1 is LGHDT and CDR2 is YNNKEL (reference sequence). V was trimmed by 3 bases and J by 5 bases, leaving 19 bases between them. The CDR3 nucleotides are TGTGCCAGCAGCCATGCGAATACCAGGGGAGGGGAGACCCAGTACTTC. Its translation is CASSHANTRGGETQYF.

CDR3 sequence reads: CSARPYGQTTYNSPLHF. The CDR3 nucleotides read TGCAGTGCTAGGCCCTATGGACAGACGACGTATAATTCACCCCTCCACTTT. The chain couples TRBV20-1 to TRBJ1-6; a possible D gene is TRBD1 (6 bases). V gave up 3 bases and J gave up 4 bases, with 19 bases separating them. This CDR3 spans 17 amino acids. CDR1 DFQATT and CDR2 SNEGSKA come from the germline V gene (reference sequence).

The gene calls are TRBV7-9 and TRBJ2-2; 8 bases are a match to TRBD2. CDR1 SEHNR and CDR2 FQNEAQ come from the germline V gene (reference sequence). This CDR3 spans 15 amino acids. V shed 5 bases, J shed 0 bases, and the junction held 2 bases outside the gene matches. The CDR3 bases are TGTGCCAGCAGCAAACTAGCGGCGAACACCGGGGAGCTGTTTTTT. Translation gives CASSKLAANTGELFF.